This TCR beta chain was obtained from a study of a mutant IDH1 vaccine in newly diagnosed glioma (dated by TCRdb to the early 2020s). Broadly, across the study: The roughly 32 treated patients were roughly 62% male and around 40% female, with a mean age of around 40 years. Prior to enrollment, patients had been given standard therapy consisting of radiotherapy alone, temozolomide alone, or radiochemotherapy with temozolomide, with the combination given to most patients. Peripheral blood samples were drawn at six visits, namely V03 (baseline), V05, V07, V10, V12 and V13. For exploratory analyses, 25 treated patients had longitudinal TCRB deep sequencing done wherever samples were available. The investigation overall reported the following: The authors noted that analyses of patient blood samples could not be reproduced because of sample limitations. Vaccine-induced immune responses across multiple MHC alleles were detected in 85% to 95% of patients. PBMC samples for TCRB deep sequencing were selected based on availability. Pseudoprogression seemed to be unrelated to changes in the top peripheral T cell clonotypes found by TCRB sequencing.

The meaning of the sample's time point label: baseline, week 1 (first vaccination visit). The sample's treatment or condition label, in plain terms: pre-vaccination baseline after standard-of-care therapy. Newly diagnosed WHO grade 3 or 4 IDH1-mutant astrocytomas showing loss of nuclear ATRX were present in the donors. The samples were drawn from NOA16, a multicentre, single-arm, open-label phase I trial in Germany that tested a mutant IDH1 peptide vaccine in humans for the first time. Blood drawn at visit V03 was used as the baseline sample for immunogenicity testing. Genomic DNA for TCRB sequencing was extracted from EDTA blood using the DNeasy Blood and Tissue Kit. CDR3 length: 13 amino acids, cysteine to phenylalanine. Only the CDR3 part of the read is kept: 39 bases, read in frame from the first base. For CDR1 and CDR2, the germline V gene (reference sequence) lists LNHDA and SQIVND. At the junction V is shortened by 3 bases and J by 6 bases, with 11 bases in between.

This clone showed up just a few times. The antigen this receptor binds is unknown. Base qualities are not recorded, but no much larger clone differs from it by a single base. The library came from the immunoSEQ multiplex PCR assay. Following the manufacturer's protocol, the hsTCRB Kit was used to amplify rearranged TCR beta chain sequences. An Illumina MiSeq was used to sequence the TCRB libraries. The paper's data handling went like this. The kit vendor's proprietary platform handled demultiplexing, trimming and gene mapping. Entries here come from immuneACCESS through TCRdb and include only in-frame sequences with V and J called. Some clones fail to appear in such tables; in the studies checked, an unresolved V gene covers under half of the shortfall, and the cause of the remainder is unknown. V, J and clone size are taken as reported in that table, and D and trimming were inferred from the DNA itself. This sample gives 98,000 or so clones in total; 70% to 90% of them show up just once. The ten largest clonotypes hold approximately 0.58% of the sample.

The sample consisted of PBMCs, taken from a glioma patient treated with radiotherapy, temozolomide or both. Rearrangement joined TRBV19 to TRBJ1-2; a weak D assignment points to TRBD1 (5 bases agree). The clonotype originates from a woman between 45 and 60 years old with glioma. The CDR3 is CASSIRRDHGYTF. The DNA sequence follows: TGTGCCAGTAGTATTCGGCGGGACCATGGCTACACCTTC.